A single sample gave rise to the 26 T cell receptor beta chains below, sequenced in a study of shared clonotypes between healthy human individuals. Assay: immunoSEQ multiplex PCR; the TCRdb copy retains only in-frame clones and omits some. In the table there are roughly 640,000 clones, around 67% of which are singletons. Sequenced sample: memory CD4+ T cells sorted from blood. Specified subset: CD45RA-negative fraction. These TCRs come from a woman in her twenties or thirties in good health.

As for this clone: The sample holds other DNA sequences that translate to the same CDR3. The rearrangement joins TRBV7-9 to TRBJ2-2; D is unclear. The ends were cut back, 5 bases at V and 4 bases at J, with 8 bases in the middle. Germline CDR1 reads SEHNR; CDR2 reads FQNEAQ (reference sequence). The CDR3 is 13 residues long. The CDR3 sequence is CASSLRGTGELFF. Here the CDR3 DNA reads TGTGCCAGCAGCCTCAGAGGCACCGGGGAGCTGTTTTTT.

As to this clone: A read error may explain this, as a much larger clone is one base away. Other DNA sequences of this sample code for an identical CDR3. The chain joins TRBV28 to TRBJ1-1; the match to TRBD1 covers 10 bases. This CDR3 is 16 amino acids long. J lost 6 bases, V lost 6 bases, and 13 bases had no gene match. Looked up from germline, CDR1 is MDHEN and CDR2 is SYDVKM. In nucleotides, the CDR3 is TGTGCCAGCAGGCAGACGCCGGGACAGGGGAGGGCTGAAGCTTTCTTT. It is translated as CASRQTPGQGRAEAFF.

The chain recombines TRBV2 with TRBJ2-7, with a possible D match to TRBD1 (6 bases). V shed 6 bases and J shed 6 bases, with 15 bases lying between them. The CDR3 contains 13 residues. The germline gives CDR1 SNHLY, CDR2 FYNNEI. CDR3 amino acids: CASRFSGQTEQYF. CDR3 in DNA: TGTGCCAGCAGATTCTCCGGACAGACCGAGCAGTACTTC.

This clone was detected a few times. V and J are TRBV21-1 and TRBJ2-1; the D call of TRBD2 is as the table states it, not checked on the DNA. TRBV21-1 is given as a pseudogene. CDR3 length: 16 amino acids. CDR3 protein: CASSKARIPVYNEQFF. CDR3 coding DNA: TGTGCCAGCAGCAAAGCGAGGATCCCTGTCTACAATGAGCAGTTCTTC.

DNA of the CDR3: TGTGCCAGCTCTCAGGGGCGCGAGAACGAGCAGTACTTC. This encodes CASSQGRENEQYF. This chain joins TRBV18 and TRBJ2-7, with D possibly matching TRBD1 (6 bases). This CDR3 spans 13 amino acids. V was trimmed by 6 bases and J by 5 bases, leaving 14 bases between them. Germline-derived CDR1 and CDR2 are KGHSH and LQKENI. The whole variable domain, filled in from reference TRBV18 and TRBJ2-7, reads NAGVMQNPRHLVRRRGQEARLRCSPMKGHSHVYWYRQLPEEGLKFMVYLQKENIIDESGMPKERFSAEFPKEGPSILRIQQVVRGDSAAYFCASSQGRENEQYFGPGTRLTVT.

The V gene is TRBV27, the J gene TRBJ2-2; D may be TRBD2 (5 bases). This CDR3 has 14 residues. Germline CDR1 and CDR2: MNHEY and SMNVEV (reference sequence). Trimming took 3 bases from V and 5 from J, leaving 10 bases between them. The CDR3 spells CASSFEGWTGELFF. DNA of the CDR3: TGTGCCAGCAGTTTTGAGGGTTGGACCGGGGAGCTGTTTTTT.

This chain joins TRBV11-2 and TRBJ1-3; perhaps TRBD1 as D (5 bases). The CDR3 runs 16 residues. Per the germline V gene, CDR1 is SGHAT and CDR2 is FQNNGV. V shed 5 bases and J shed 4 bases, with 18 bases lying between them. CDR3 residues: CASSQLGAFSGNTIYF. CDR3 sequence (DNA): TGTGCCAGCAGCCAACTAGGGGCTTTTTCGGGAAACACCATATATTTT.

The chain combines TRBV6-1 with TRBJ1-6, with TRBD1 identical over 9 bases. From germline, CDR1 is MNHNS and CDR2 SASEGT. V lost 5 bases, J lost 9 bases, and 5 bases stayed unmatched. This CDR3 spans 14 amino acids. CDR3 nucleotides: TGTGCCAGCAGTTTGGGACAGGGCGGTTCACCCCTCCACTTT. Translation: CASSLGQGGSPLHF.

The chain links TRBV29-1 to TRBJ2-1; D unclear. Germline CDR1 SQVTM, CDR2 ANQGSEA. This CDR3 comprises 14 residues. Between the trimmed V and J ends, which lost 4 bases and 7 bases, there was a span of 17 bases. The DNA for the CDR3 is TGCAGCGTTGCCCGGGCCTACGATTCGAATGAGCAGTTCTTC. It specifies CSVARAYDSNEQFF.

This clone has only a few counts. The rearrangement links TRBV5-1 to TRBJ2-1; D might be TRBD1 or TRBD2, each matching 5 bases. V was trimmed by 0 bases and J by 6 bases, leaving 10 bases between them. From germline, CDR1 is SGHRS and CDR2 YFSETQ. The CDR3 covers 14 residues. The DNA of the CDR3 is TGCGCCAGCAGCTTGGACGGGGCCAGCAATGAGCAGTTCTTC. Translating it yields CASSLDGASNEQFF.

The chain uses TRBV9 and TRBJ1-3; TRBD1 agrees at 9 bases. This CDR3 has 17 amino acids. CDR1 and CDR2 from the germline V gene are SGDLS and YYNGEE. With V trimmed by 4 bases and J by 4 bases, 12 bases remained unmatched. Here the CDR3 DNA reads TGTGCCAGCAGCCCCTCGGGACAGGGTTCTTTCGGAAACACCATATATTTT. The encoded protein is CASSPSGQGSFGNTIYF.

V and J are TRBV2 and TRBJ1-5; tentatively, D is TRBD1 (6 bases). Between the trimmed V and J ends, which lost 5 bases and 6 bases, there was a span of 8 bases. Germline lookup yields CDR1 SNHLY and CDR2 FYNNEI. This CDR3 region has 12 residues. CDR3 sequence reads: CASSTQGQPQHF. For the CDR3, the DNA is TGTGCCAGCAGTACACAGGGTCAGCCCCAGCATTTT.

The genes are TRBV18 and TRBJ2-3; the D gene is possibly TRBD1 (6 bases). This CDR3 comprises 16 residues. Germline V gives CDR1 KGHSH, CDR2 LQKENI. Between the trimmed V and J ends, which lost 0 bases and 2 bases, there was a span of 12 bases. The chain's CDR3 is CASSPPGTGTTDTQYF. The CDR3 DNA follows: TGTGCCAGCTCACCACCGGGTACAGGGACCACAGATACGCAGTATTTT.

The CDR3 loop is CASSETGSSGNTIYF. CDR3 coding DNA: TGTGCCAGCAGTGAAACAGGGAGCTCTGGAAACACCATATATTTT. The gene calls are TRBV6-1 and TRBJ1-3; possibly TRBD1 for D (6 bases). Germline V lookup: CDR1 MNHNS, CDR2 SASEGT. This CDR3 is 15 amino acids long. Trimming took 2 bases from V and 0 from J, leaving 8 bases between them.

CDR3 coding DNA: TGTGCCAGCAGTAGGTGGGGTGATGGGAGCAATCAGCCCCAGCATTTT. It is translated as CASSRWGDGSNQPQHF. V and J are TRBV28 and TRBJ1-5; no reliable D call. Germline-derived CDR1 and CDR2 are MDHEN and SYDVKM. V lost 5 bases to trimming and J lost 1 base, with 15 bases between them. This CDR3 spans 16 amino acids.

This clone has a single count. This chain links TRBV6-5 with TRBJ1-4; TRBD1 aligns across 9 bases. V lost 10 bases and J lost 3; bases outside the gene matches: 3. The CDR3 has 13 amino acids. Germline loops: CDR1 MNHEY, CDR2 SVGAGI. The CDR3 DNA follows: TGTGCCACCAGGACAGGGGCTAATGAAAAACTGTTTTTT. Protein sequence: CATRTGANEKLFF.

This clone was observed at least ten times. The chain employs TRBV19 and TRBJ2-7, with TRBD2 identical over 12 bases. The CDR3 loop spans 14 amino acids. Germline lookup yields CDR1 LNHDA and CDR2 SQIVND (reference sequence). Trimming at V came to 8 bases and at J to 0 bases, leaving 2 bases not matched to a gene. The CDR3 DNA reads TGTGCCAGTGGACTAGCGGGGAACTCCTACGAGCAGTACTTC. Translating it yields CASGLAGNSYEQYF.

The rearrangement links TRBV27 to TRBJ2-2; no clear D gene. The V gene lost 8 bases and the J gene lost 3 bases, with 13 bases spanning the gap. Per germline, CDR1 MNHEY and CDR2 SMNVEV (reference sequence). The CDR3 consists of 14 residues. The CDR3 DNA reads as TGTGCCAGCTCGCGAGCCCTCCACACCGGGGAGCTGTTTTTT. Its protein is CASSRALHTGELFF.

The DNA of the CDR3 is TGTGCCAGCAGCTCTGGGACAGGGGCAAACACTGAAGCTTTCTTT. Its protein is CASSSGTGANTEAFF. This sequence joins TRBV7-8 and TRBJ1-1, with 10 bases fitting TRBD1. J gave up 2 bases and V 4 bases, and 4 bases lay outside the gene matches. Germline assignment: CDR1 SGHVS and CDR2 FQNEAQ. The length of the CDR3 is 15 residues.

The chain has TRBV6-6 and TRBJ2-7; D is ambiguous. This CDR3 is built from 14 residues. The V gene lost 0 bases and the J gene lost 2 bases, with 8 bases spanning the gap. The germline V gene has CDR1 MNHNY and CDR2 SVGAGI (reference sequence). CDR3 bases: TGTGCCAGCAGTTACTCGTCCCAAACCTACGAGCAGTACTTC. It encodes CASSYSSQTYEQYF.

Written as DNA, the CDR3 is TGTGCCAGCAGTGGAACAGGGGGCCCTGACACTGAAGCTTTCTTT. It codes for CASSGTGGPDTEAFF. The genes are TRBV2 and TRBJ1-1; 9 bases are shared with TRBD1. Trimming took 4 bases from V and 3 from J; bases not matched to a gene: 6. Looked up from germline, CDR1 is SNHLY and CDR2 is FYNNEI. The CDR3 covers 15 residues.

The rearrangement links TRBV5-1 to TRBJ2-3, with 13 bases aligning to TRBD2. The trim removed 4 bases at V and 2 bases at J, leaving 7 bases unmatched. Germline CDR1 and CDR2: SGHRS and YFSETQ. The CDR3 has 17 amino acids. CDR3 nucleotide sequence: TGCGCCAGCAGCCCTGGACTAGCGGGAGAATACACAGATACGCAGTATTTT. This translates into CASSPGLAGEYTDTQYF.

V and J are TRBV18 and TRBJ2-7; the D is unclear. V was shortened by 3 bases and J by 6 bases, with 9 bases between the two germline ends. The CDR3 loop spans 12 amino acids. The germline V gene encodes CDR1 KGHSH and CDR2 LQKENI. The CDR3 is CASSPAGAEQYF. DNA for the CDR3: TGTGCCAGCTCACCGGCAGGCGCCGAGCAGTACTTC. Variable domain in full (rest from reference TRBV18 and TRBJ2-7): NAGVMQNPRHLVRRRGQEARLRCSPMKGHSHVYWYRQLPEEGLKFMVYLQKENIIDESGMPKERFSAEFPKEGPSILRIQQVVRGDSAAYFCASSPAGAEQYFGPGTRLTVT.

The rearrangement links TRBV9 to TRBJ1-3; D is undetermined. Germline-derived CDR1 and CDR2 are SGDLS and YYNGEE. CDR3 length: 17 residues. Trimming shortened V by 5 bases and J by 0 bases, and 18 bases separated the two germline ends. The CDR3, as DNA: TGTGCCAGCAGTCCAAACGTCGGCAGTCTCTCTGGAAACACCATATATTTT. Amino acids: CASSPNVGSLSGNTIYF.

The CDR3 sequence is CASSLAPGAVSYEQYF. As DNA, the CDR3 is TGTGCCAGCAGCTTAGCGCCCGGGGCAGTCTCCTACGAGCAGTACTTC. The chain has TRBV11-1 and TRBJ2-5; D is tentatively TRBD1 or TRBD2 (5 bases each). The last part of the DNA fits TRBJ2-7 better; the J call may be wrong. The CDR3 totals 16 residues. The germline V gene has CDR1 SGHAT and CDR2 FQDESV (reference sequence).

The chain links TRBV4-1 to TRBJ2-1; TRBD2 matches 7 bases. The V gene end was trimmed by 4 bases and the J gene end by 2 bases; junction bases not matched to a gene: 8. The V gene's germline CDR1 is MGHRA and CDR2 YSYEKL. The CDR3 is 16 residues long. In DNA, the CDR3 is TGCGCCAGCAGCCGCGTGGGCGGGAGCACCTACAATGAGCAGTTCTTC. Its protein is CASSRVGGSTYNEQFF.